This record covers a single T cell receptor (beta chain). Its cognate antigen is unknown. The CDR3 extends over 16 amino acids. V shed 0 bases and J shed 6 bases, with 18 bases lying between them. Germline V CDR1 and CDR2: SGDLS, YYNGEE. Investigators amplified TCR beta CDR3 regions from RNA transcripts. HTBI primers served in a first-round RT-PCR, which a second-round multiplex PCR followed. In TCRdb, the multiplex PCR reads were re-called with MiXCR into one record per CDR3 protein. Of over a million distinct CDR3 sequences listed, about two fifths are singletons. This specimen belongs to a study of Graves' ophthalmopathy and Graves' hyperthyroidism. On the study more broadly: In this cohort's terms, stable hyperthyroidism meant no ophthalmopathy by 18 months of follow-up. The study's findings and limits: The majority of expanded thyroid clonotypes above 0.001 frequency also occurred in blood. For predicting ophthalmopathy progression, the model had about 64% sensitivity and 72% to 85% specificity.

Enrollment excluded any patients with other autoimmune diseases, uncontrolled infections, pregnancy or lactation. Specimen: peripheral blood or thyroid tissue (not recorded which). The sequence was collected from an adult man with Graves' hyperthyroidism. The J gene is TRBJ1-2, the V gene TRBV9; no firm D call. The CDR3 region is CASSVEIRSSVDGYTF. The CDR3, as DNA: TGTGCCAGCAGCGTAGAGATAAGGTCCTCGGTGGATGGCTACACCTTC. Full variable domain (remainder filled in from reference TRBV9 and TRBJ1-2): DSGVTQTPKHLITATGQRVTLRCSPRSGDLSVYWYQQSLDQGLQFLIQYYNGEERAKGNILERFSAQQFPDLHSELNLSSLELGDSALYFCASSVEIRSSVDGYTFGSGTRLTVV.